This T cell receptor beta chain is drawn from a study of T cell responses to AZD1222 COVID-19 vaccine (dated by TCRdb to the early 2020s). Regarding the study in general: A total of 233 trial participants underwent TCR sequencing, of whom 200 to 220 received two doses of AZD1222 and about 25 received two doses of the MenACWY control vaccine. Trial participants were enrolled by age into subgroups of 18-55, 56-69 and 70-plus years, and around 140, 26 and 57 TCR-sequenced participants, respectively, were included in these subgroups.

The label giving this sample's time point can be read as: about 28 days (+/-7) after the second vaccine dose. Because spike-specific TCR depth and breadth did not differ between the two schedules, AZD1222 recipients who got a second dose at roughly 4 weeks were pooled with those who got a second dose at roughly 12 weeks. Vaccinee samples came from UK trials COV001 and COV002, including a single-blind randomized controlled phase 2/3 trial of AZD1222 (ChAdOx1 nCoV-19) in healthy adults. For TCRbeta chain sequencing, PBMC samples from trial participants were taken at day 0 and at day 28 after the second dose. Study-wide findings and limitations: No day 14 peak-response samples were available, so repertoires were characterized only after the peak T cell response. The whole spike protein was spanned by vaccine-associated CD4 TCRs, and dominant responses were seen in regions 160-218 and 743-854. Conclusions about previously exposed vaccinees are limited, since just five or six AZD1222 recipients were seropositive for SARS-CoV-2 at baseline. In the small 56-69-year group, the increase in depth fell short of significance, most likely because of low power. Spike-specific TCR breadth and depth rose significantly after two AZD1222 doses compared with day 0 and with MenACWY recipients. Nearly half of unique spike-specific TCRs reportedly recognized epitopes outside regions mutated in the B.1.351 and B.1.1.7 variants. Participants were mostly white British, with more females than males. The authors suggested clonal diversity may have been underestimated.

Its CDR3 holds 17 amino acids, cysteine through phenylalanine. CDR3 DNA only is kept here, 51 bases in frame from base 1. The germline V gene specifies SGHRS as CDR1 and YFSETQ as CDR2. The V and J ends are trimmed by 4 bases and 1 base, leaving 20 bases between them. The CDR3 regions of human TCRbeta chains were analyzed by immunosequencing. Under the source paper's analysis protocol: Repertoire TCRs were checked for matches against a reference library of SARS-CoV-2-specific TCRs that had been generated using the MIRA antigen-specificity platform. Breadth was defined as the fraction of unique TCRs that were SARS-CoV-2-associated. Depth was defined as the fraction of total T cells that were SARS-CoV-2-associated. Using the MIRA data, every spike-specific TCR was mapped to the spike region that the TCR reacted to and assigned to either a CD4 or a CD8 class. Log10-transformed breadth and depth values were compared by one-way ANOVA with Sidak's multiple comparisons tests. The immuneACCESS repertoire file appears here via TCRdb, limited to in-frame rearrangements. These files lack a portion of the clones; in checked studies, under half of the deficit traces to unresolved V genes, and the cause of the others is not known. V and J calls and clone size come straight from that table; D and trimming were deduced from the DNA. Within this sample are 150,000 to 200,000 clones, with roughly nine tenths of them counted one time only. Jointly, the top ten make up over 1% of the sample.

A few counts support this clone. Its target antigen remains unknown. Base quality data are lacking; no much larger clone is found one base away. This specimen was peripheral blood, taken 28 days after the second AZD1222 dose. Here the chain combines TRBV5-1 and TRBJ1-2; tentative D gene TRBD1, with 5 bases matching. This TCR came from an adult who received the AZD1222 COVID-19 vaccine. The DNA sequence follows: TGCGCCAGCAGCCCCGGAGGGGTGAGACAAATTAACTATGGCTACACCTTC. Its translation reads: CASSPGGVRQINYGYTF.